This T cell receptor (beta chain) was retrieved from a study of shared clonotypes between healthy human individuals. Points from the study as a whole: Four donors had around 5% of their naive CD4 clonotypes in common. With few donors, the genetic and exposure-history diversity represented was limited.

Details on this clone: The antigen remains unidentified.

Only CD45RO-negative cells positively selected for CCR7 counted as naive CD8 cells, so terminally differentiated effector memory CD45RA+ cells were excluded. Researchers ran the assay at a deep level. On sorted subsets, replicate PCRs used 200 to 250 ng DNA, or around 30,000 T cell genomes. Using immunoSEQ multiplex PCR, the repertoire was profiled, and TCRdb retains in-frame clones only, with some absent. This sample yields about 2.1 million clones, of which roughly 93% are seen a single time; less than 2% belongs to the top ten. V lost 6 bases and J lost 10, with 22 bases in between. Germline V gene sequence: CDR1 MDHEN, CDR2 SYDVKM. This CDR3 region has 15 residues.

The TCR was taken from a young man in good health. Some clones in this sample may be carry-over from other donors' samples. This chain joins TRBV28 and TRBJ2-1; the D call may be TRBD1 or TRBD2 (5 bases each). The source material was naive CD8+ T cells from PBMCs. The chain's CDR3 is CASSLRGEWGREQFF. The CDR3 DNA reads TGTGCCAGCAGCCTCCGAGGGGAGTGGGGTCGGGAGCAGTTCTTC.